The sequence of this TCR beta chain was determined in a study of blood T cell repertoires in COVID-19. Background on the study: Acute and convalescent COVID-19 samples came from the United States, Italy and Spain. Sample material is recorded as cDNA or gDNA derived from T cells, B-cell-depleted T cells, or PBMCs.

The Seattle site enrolled patients during active infection and followed them longitudinally. J lost 4 bases, V lost 6 bases, and 8 bases had no gene match. The CDR3 length is 14 residues. Germline V lookup: CDR1 MNHEY, CDR2 SVGAGI. Source study methods: Researchers report that nucleated cell counts were estimated from reference gene primer amplification. Here immunoSEQ multiplex PCR was the method, and the copy in TCRdb shows in-frame clones only, minus some. The V and J calls and clone size are taken from that table; D and trimming were inferred from the DNA. The sample has tens of thousands of clones, 80% to 85% seen once.

The chain carries TRBV6-5 and TRBJ1-1; 7 bases agree with TRBD1. The sequenced sample was peripheral blood. This sequence was found in a woman of 80 years or more with COVID-19, enrolled during active disease. In nucleotides, the CDR3 is TGTGCCAGCAGCGTTCAGGGGGTGCGCACTGAAGCTTTCTTT. Protein sequence: CASSVQGVRTEAFF.